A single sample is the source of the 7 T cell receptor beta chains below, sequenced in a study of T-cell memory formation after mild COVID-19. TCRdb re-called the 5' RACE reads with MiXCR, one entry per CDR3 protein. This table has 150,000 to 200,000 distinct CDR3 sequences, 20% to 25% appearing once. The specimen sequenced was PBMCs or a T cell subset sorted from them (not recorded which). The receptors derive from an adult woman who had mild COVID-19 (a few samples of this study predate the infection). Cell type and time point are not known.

The CDR3 region has the DNA TGTGCCACCAGTCAATCCCCAGACAGGGTTATCGATTCACCCCTCCACTTT. Encoded protein: CATSQSPDRVIDSPLHF. The genes are TRBV24-1 and TRBJ1-6, with TRBD1 identical over 7 bases. Germline V gives CDR1 KGHDR, CDR2 SFDVKD. The junction had 15 bases not matched to a gene; V was cut back by 6 bases and J by 8 bases. CDR3 size: 17 residues.

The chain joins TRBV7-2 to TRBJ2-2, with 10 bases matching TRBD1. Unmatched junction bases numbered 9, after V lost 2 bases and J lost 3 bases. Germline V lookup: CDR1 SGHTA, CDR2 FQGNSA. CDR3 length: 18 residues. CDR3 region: CASSLLAVGTGDTGELFF. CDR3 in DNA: TGTGCCAGCAGCTTATTGGCAGTCGGGACAGGGGACACCGGGGAGCTGTTTTTT.

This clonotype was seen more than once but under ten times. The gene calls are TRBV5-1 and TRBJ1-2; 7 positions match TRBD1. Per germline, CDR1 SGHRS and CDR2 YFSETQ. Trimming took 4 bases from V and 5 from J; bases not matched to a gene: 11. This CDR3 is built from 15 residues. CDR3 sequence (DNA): TGCGCCAGCAGCGAAGGGACAGACAACCTGTATGGCTACACCTTC. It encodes CASSEGTDNLYGYTF.

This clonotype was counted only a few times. DNA for the CDR3: TGTGCCAGCAGTCCGGGGGAGGGGCAGTATTTT. It yields the protein CASSPGEGQYF. This chain uses TRBV6-5 with TRBJ2-3, with 7 bases aligning to TRBD2. Germline V gene data show CDR1 as MNHEY and CDR2 as SVGAGI. J lost 11 bases, V lost 5 bases, and 4 bases had no gene match. The CDR3 is 11 residues long.

The CDR3 here is CASSDGTSWYEQYF. CDR3 sequence (DNA): TGTGCCAGCAGCGACGGGACTAGTTGGTACGAGCAGTACTTC. This sequence joins TRBV9 and TRBJ2-7, with 8 bases fitting TRBD2. The V segment lost 3 bases and the J segment 4 bases; nucleotides outside the gene matches: 6. Germline V lookup: CDR1 SGDLS, CDR2 YYNGEE. CDR3 length: 14 residues.

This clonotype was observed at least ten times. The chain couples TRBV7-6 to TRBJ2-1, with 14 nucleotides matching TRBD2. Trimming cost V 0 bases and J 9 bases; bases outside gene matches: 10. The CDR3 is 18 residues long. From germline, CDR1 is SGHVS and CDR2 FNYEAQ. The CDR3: CASSLAGTSGSLSGEQFF. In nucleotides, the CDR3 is TGTGCCAGCAGCTTAGCGGGGACTAGCGGGAGTCTATCGGGTGAGCAGTTCTTC.

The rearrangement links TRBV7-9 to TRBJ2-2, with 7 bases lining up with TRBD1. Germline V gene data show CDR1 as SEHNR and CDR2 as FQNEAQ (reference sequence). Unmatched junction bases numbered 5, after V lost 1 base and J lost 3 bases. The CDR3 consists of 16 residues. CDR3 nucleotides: TGTGCCAGCAGCTTAGGGGGGACAGAATACACCGGGGAGCTGTTTTTT. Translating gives CASSLGGTEYTGELFF.